The 24 T cell receptor beta chains below were found in one sample sequenced in a study of blood T cell repertoires in COVID-19. Sequencing was performed with immunoSEQ multiplex PCR; in TCRdb, only in-frame clones are kept and a portion is missing. The top ten clones hold around 4.4% of a sample with 300,000 to 350,000 clones, 90% of them seen once. The sequencing sample was made of PBMCs or T cells enriched from blood (not recorded which). These receptors originate from a woman aged 18-35 years with acute COVID-19.

The rearrangement joins TRBV2 to TRBJ1-5; TRBD1 might be the D (6 bases). The ends were cut back, 2 bases at V and 1 base at J, with 12 bases in the middle. The V gene's germline CDR1 is SNHLY and CDR2 FYNNEI. The CDR3 extends over 16 amino acids. CDR3 DNA sequence: TGTGCCAGCAGTGAACTGGGGGCGAGGAGCAATCAGCCCCAGCATTTT. It translates to CASSELGARSNQPQHF.

The chain couples TRBV6-5 to TRBJ1-2; D gene ambiguous. Germline CDR1 reads MNHEY; CDR2 reads SVGAGI. Trimming cost V 8 bases and J 0 bases, with 16 bases left between them. This CDR3 comprises 15 residues. CDR3 bases: TGTGCCAGCGGGCCGTCCAGATTGCCTAACTATGGCTACACCTTC. Translated: CASGPSRLPNYGYTF.

This chain connects TRBV19 to TRBJ2-7, with 9 bases identical to TRBD1. Germline V CDR1 and CDR2: LNHDA, SQIVND (reference sequence). With 3 bases clipped from V and 2 bases from J, the junction kept 5 bases outside the gene matches. The CDR3 runs 15 residues. This CDR3 is CASSMRDRVTYEQYF. The DNA of the CDR3 is TGTGCCAGTAGTATGAGGGACAGGGTTACCTACGAGCAGTACTTC.

V usage is TRBV30 and J usage is TRBJ1-2; D call uncertain. V was clipped by 4 bases and J by 2 bases, with 5 bases between them. Germline V gene data show CDR1 as GTSNPN and CDR2 as SVGIG (reference sequence). The CDR3 sequence is 11 residues long. CDR3 sequence: CAWTQNYGYTF. The CDR3 DNA sequence: TGTGCCTGGACACAGAACTATGGCTACACCTTC. Full variable domain (rest looked up from reference TRBV30 and TRBJ1-2): SQTIHQWPATLVQPVGSPLSLECTVEGTSNPNLYWYRQAAGRGLQLLFYSVGIGQISSEVPQNLSASRPQDRQFILSSKKLLLSDSGFYLCAWTQNYGYTFGSGTRLTVV.

The V and J genes are TRBV9 and TRBJ1-6; D remains unclear. This CDR3 contains 13 residues. The V end lost 0 bases, the J end lost 9 bases, and 7 bases lay between the germline ends. CDR1 and CDR2 from the germline V gene are SGDLS and YYNGEE. CDR3 region: CASSVGRSSPLHF. CDR3 sequence (DNA): TGTGCCAGCAGCGTAGGTCGGAGTTCACCCCTCCACTTT.

The V call is TRBV9, the J call TRBJ2-5, with D unclear. The CDR3 is 13 amino acids. Trimming removed 0 bases at V and 5 bases at J, with 8 bases between. Germline CDR1 reads SGDLS; CDR2 reads YYNGEE. The CDR3 sequence is CASSVETRETQYF. In DNA, the CDR3 is TGTGCCAGCAGCGTAGAGACGAGGGAGACCCAGTACTTC. The complete variable domain, with remaining parts taken from reference TRBV9 and TRBJ2-5, reads DSGVTQTPKHLITATGQRVTLRCSPRSGDLSVYWYQQSLDQGLQFLIQYYNGEERAKGNILERFSAQQFPDLHSELNLSSLELGDSALYFCASSVETRETQYFGPGTRLLVL.

The rearrangement links TRBV5-1 to TRBJ2-1; 9 positions agree with TRBD2. The J segment lost 8 bases and the V segment lost 4 bases, leaving 4 bases of the junction unmatched. Germline values: CDR1 SGHRS, CDR2 YFSETQ. The CDR3 has 13 residues. The CDR3 is CASSPGLAYEQFF. DNA for the CDR3: TGCGCCAGCAGCCCCGGACTAGCGTATGAGCAGTTCTTC.

This chain connects TRBV6-1 to TRBJ1-3; 7 nucleotides align to TRBD1. In germline, CDR1 is MNHNS, CDR2 SASEGT. CDR3 length: 16 amino acids. V lost 2 bases and J lost 2; bases outside the gene matches: 6. CDR3 DNA: TGTGCCAGCAGTGAAAGGCCCACAGGGGCTGGAAACACCATATATTTT. Translated: CASSERPTGAGNTIYF.

The J gene is TRBJ2-2, the V gene TRBV14; D remains ambiguous. The CDR3 consists of 13 residues. With 5 bases removed from V and 1 base from J, the gap between germline ends came to 5 bases. In germline, CDR1 is SGHDN, CDR2 FVKESK. CDR3 region: CASSFVNTGELFF. In DNA form, the CDR3 reads TGTGCCAGCAGCTTCGTGAACACCGGGGAGCTGTTTTTT.

V is TRBV10-1 and J is TRBJ2-7, with D possibly being TRBD2 (6 bases). Trimming cost V 2 bases and J 1 base, with 15 bases left between them. CDR3 length equals 16 residues. CDR1 is WNHNN and CDR2 is SYGVQD in the germline V gene (reference sequence). CDR3 nucleotides: TGCGCCAGCAGTGAGACGGAAGCGGGCCCATCCTACGAGCAGTACTTC. Translation gives CASSETEAGPSYEQYF.

V gene TRBV18 combines with J gene TRBJ2-2, with TRBD2 matching over 11 bases. The CDR3 has 16 residues. Germline V gene lookup returns CDR1 KGHSH and CDR2 LQKENI. After removal of 6 bases from V and 4 bases from J, the junction contained 7 bases not matched to a gene. CDR3 sequence (DNA): TGTGCCAGCTCGCCCACCGGGACTAGCGGCACCGGGGAGCTGTTTTTT. It specifies CASSPTGTSGTGELFF.

The J gene is TRBJ2-7, the V gene TRBV28; 8 nucleotides agree with TRBD1. This CDR3 has 15 residues. V dropped 4 bases and J dropped 4; count of bases not matched to a gene: 9. The germline V gene encodes CDR1 MDHEN and CDR2 SYDVKM. CDR3 residues: CASSYDRGVRYEQYF. CDR3 DNA sequence: TGTGCCAGCAGTTACGACAGGGGAGTAAGGTACGAGCAGTACTTC.

The genes are TRBV28 and TRBJ2-3; weak D call: TRBD2 (6 bases). Between the trimmed V and J ends, which lost 7 bases and 0 bases, there was a span of 14 bases. CDR1 MDHEN and CDR2 SYDVKM come from the germline V gene. The CDR3 has 15 amino acids. CDR3 nucleotides: TGTGCCAGCAACGGCATAGCGGCTAGCACAGATACGCAGTATTTT. Residues: CASNGIAASTDTQYF.

CDR3: CASSPYTGGGYGYTF. CDR3 nucleotide sequence: TGTGCCAGCTCACCTTACACAGGGGGGGGCTATGGCTACACCTTC. The chain couples TRBV18 to TRBJ1-2; TRBD1 agrees at 8 bases. CDR1 and CDR2 from the germline V gene are KGHSH and LQKENI. The CDR3 has 15 amino acids. V dropped 3 bases and J dropped 4; count of bases not matched to a gene: 7.

This clone occurred once. The V and J genes are TRBV27 and TRBJ1-1; TRBD1 agrees at 8 bases. This CDR3 is 13 amino acids long. The trim removed 4 bases at V and 9 bases at J, leaving 7 bases unmatched. CDR1 is MNHEY and CDR2 is SMNVEV in the germline V gene (reference sequence). The CDR3 sequence is CASSSTGGWKAFF. The CDR3 coding sequence is TGTGCCAGCAGTTCTACAGGGGGGTGGAAAGCTTTCTTT.

The CDR3 protein is CASSRRGTYEQYF. CDR3 sequence (DNA): TGTGCCAGCAGCCGGCGGGGTACCTACGAGCAGTACTTC. This sequence joins TRBV3-1 (or the pseudogene TRBV3-2) and TRBJ2-7; D may be TRBD2 (6 bases). From germline, CDR1 is LGHDT and CDR2 YNNKEL (reference sequence). The CDR3 has 13 amino acids. Trimming shortened V by 4 bases and J by 2 bases, and 9 bases separated the two germline ends.

The gene calls are TRBV28 and TRBJ1-1; TRBD1 might be the D (5 bases). The CDR3 has 13 amino acids. The V gene lost 6 bases and the J gene lost 5 bases, with 13 bases spanning the gap. The V gene's germline CDR1 is MDHEN and CDR2 SYDVKM. The CDR3 sequence is CASREGRGTEAFF. The DNA of the CDR3 is TGTGCCAGCAGGGAGGGGCGCGGAACTGAAGCTTTCTTT.

The V and J genes are TRBV9 and TRBJ2-1, with TRBD2 identical over 7 bases. CDR1 and CDR2 (germline): SGDLS, YYNGEE. The length of the CDR3 is 14 residues. Trimming removed 4 bases from V and 6 bases from J; junction bases left unmatched: 7. The CDR3 spells CASSLSGVVNEQFF. The CDR3 DNA is TGTGCCAGCAGCCTCAGCGGGGTTGTCAATGAGCAGTTCTTC.

The chain has TRBV18 and TRBJ1-2; the match to TRBD1 covers 7 bases. Looked up from germline, CDR1 is KGHSH and CDR2 is LQKENI. CDR3 size: 14 residues. Germline trimming cut 3 bases from V and 7 bases from J; bases unmatched to any gene: 8. CDR3 DNA sequence: TGTGCCAGCTCACCCCCCCGGGCAGGGGGTGGCTACACCTTC. This encodes CASSPPRAGGGYTF. Together with reference TRBV18 and TRBJ1-2, the CDR3 gives the full variable domain: NAGVMQNPRHLVRRRGQEARLRCSPMKGHSHVYWYRQLPEEGLKFMVYLQKENIIDESGMPKERFSAEFPKEGPSILRIQQVVRGDSAAYFCASSPPRAGGGYTFGSGTRLTVV.

The chain links TRBV15 to TRBJ2-7, with D perhaps matching TRBD2 (6 bases). The CDR3 covers 16 residues. Trimming removed 1 base at V and 4 bases at J, with 17 bases between. Germline CDR1 LNHNV, CDR2 YYDKDF (reference sequence). The CDR3 DNA sequence: TGTGCCACCAGCAGAGCCCGGTCCTGGGAGGCGTACGAGCAGTACTTC. This codes for CATSRARSWEAYEQYF.

The CDR3 sequence is CATSDLGGITSDTQYF. The CDR3 DNA reads as TGTGCCACCAGTGATTTGGGCGGGATAACTTCCGATACGCAGTATTTT. This rearrangement joins TRBV24-1 to TRBJ2-3, with TRBD2 as a possible D gene (6 bases). The V and J ends lost 0 bases and 6 bases respectively, with 15 bases between them. CDR1 KGHDR and CDR2 SFDVKD come from the germline V gene. The CDR3 contains 16 residues.

The CDR3 DNA sequence: TGCGCCAGCAGCTTCCCTAGACAGGGTCTTCGGAACACTGAAGCTTTCTTT. Translated: CASSFPRQGLRNTEAFF. The gene calls are TRBV5-1 and TRBJ1-1, with 7 bases matching TRBD1. The CDR3 has 17 amino acids. The V gene end was trimmed by 2 bases and the J gene end by 1 base; junction bases not matched to a gene: 11. Germline CDR1 is SGHRS and CDR2 is YFSETQ.

Note on this clone: Different DNA sequences within this sample yield the same CDR3. The chain is built from TRBV18 and TRBJ1-1, with 7 bases identical to TRBD1. V lost 6 bases and J lost 4; bases outside the gene matches: 5. The CDR3 contains 13 residues. CDR1 and CDR2 from the germline V gene are KGHSH and LQKENI. In nucleotides, the CDR3 is TGTGCCAGCTCTCCTCAGGGGGGCACTGAAGCTTTCTTT. This gives the protein CASSPQGGTEAFF.

V usage is TRBV4-2 and J usage is TRBJ2-3; TRBD2 aligns across 8 bases. The CDR3 sequence is 17 residues long. Germline assignment: CDR1 LGHNA and CDR2 YNFKEQ. Trimming cost V 5 bases and J 5 bases; bases outside gene matches: 15. The CDR3 nucleotides are TGTGCCAGCAGCGCCCGCTTACTAGCGGAGGGGGTAGATACGCAGTATTTT. Its protein product is CASSARLLAEGVDTQYF.